A selection of T cell receptor beta chains follows, all from one sample in a study of T-cell memory formation after mild COVID-19. MiXCR was run by TCRdb on the 5' RACE reads, yielding one entry per CDR3 protein. The repertoire holds hundreds of thousands of distinct CDR3 sequences, with approximately 18% as singletons. The sample comprised PBMCs or a T cell subset sorted from them (not recorded which). These receptors originate from an adult woman who had mild COVID-19 (a few samples of this study predate the infection). Cell type and time point are not known. CDR3s include the opening cysteine and the closing phenylalanine or tryptophan. The D gene is left open where the match is weak. The size entry is marked missing in some rows and otherwise reads once, few, many or a size class.

.	TRBJ1-1	TRBV15	.	TGTGCCACCAGCAGAGATAACAGGCCGAACACTGAAGCTTTCTTT	CATSRDNRPNTEAFF
.	TRBJ1-2	TRBV12-3/TRBV12-4	few	TGTGCCAGCAGTTTAGCGAGTTCCACCTATGGCTACACCTTC	CASSLASSTYGYTF
TRBD1	TRBJ1-5	TRBV2	.	TGTGCCAGCAGGCCCGACAGGGGGCCAGGACGCAATCAGCCCCAGCATTTT	CASRPDRGPGRNQPQHF
.	TRBJ1-2	TRBV5-4	.	TGTGCCAGCAGCTTGCCGGGGGAAATTTATGGCTACACCTTC	CASSLPGEIYGYTF
TRBD2	TRBJ2-2	TRBV6-1	.	TGTGCCAGCAGTGAAGCAGGGGGACTAGCGGGAGTTGGCACCGGGGAGCTGTTTTTT	CASSEAGGLAGVGTGELFF
TRBD1	TRBJ1-4	TRBV18	few	TGTGCCAGCTCGGGACAGCTTAATGAAAAACTGTTTTTT	CASSGQLNEKLFF
.	TRBJ2-1	TRBV15	.	TGTGCCACCAGCAGAGTAGTCAATGAGCAGTTCTTC	CATSRVVNEQFF
.	TRBJ1-2	TRBV7-8	.	TGTGCCAGCAGCTTGGGTCTTCGTCGGAGGGGCTACACCTTC	CASSLGLRRRGYTF
.	TRBJ2-1	TRBV4-2	few	TGTGCCAGCAGCCAAGATCGACAGATGGATGAGCAGTTCTTC	CASSQDRQMDEQFF
TRBD1	TRBJ1-2	TRBV5-5	few	TGTGCCAGCAGCACCGCCGGGACAGGGAACTATGGCTACACCTTC	CASSTAGTGNYGYTF
TRBD1	TRBJ1-2	TRBV5-1	many	TGCGCCAGCAGCCCGGACAGGGGACCGAACTATGGCTACACCTTC	CASSPDRGPNYGYTF
TRBD1	TRBJ1-2	TRBV7-9	.	TGTGCCAGCAGCAACCGGACAGGGTGGGCAAGAGGCTACACCTTC	CASSNRTGWARGYTF
.	TRBJ2-3	TRBV5-6	few	TGTGCCAGCAGCTTGCTGGGGGCCACAGATACGCAGTATTTT	CASSLLGATDTQYF
.	TRBJ2-3	TRBV7-9	.	TGTGCCAGCAGCAAAGCGGGTTTGGCAGATACGCAGTATTTT	CASSKAGLADTQYF
.	TRBJ2-7	TRBV5-1	.	TGCGCCAGCAGCTTCGGAGCAGCGCCGGGCGAGCAGTACTTC	CASSFGAAPGEQYF
.	TRBJ2-1	TRBV2	.	TGTGCCAGCATGGGGGGAGTCCTCGGGCCTCCCTACAATGAGCAGTTCTTC	CASMGGVLGPPYNEQFF
.	TRBJ2-1	TRBV25-1	few	TGTGCCAGCAGTCCTCCCGGGCCCATGTGGCAGCAGTTCTTC	CASSPPGPMWQQFF
TRBD1	TRBJ2-7	TRBV6-2/TRBV6-3	.	TGTGCCAGCAGTTACGGGGGACAGGGAACCCCCCCTCCCTACGAGCAGTACTTC	CASSYGGQGTPPPYEQYF
TRBD1	TRBJ2-6	TRBV5-1	.	TGCGCCAGCACCAACAGGGGATCCGGGGCCAACGTCCTGACTTTC	CASTNRGSGANVLTF
TRBD1	TRBJ1-2	TRBV7-8	.	TGTGCCAGCAGCGCCGGAGGGGGCATCTATGGCTACACCTTC	CASSAGGGIYGYTF
TRBD1	TRBJ2-7	TRBV18	.	TGTGCCAGCTCACCACCGGGACAGGGCCACGAGCAGTACTTC	CASSPPGQGHEQYF
.	TRBJ2-7	TRBV7-9	.	TGTGCCAGCAGCTTCGGGGATATCTCCTACGAGCAGTACTTC	CASSFGDISYEQYF
.	TRBJ2-2	TRBV9	.	TGTGCCAGCAGCGTAGGAAATTTTGGCTGGGGCGGCACCGGGGAGCTGTTTTTT	CASSVGNFGWGGTGELFF
TRBD1	TRBJ2-7	TRBV27	.	TGTGCCAGCAGTACCAACAGGGGGCTGTCCTACGAGCAGTACTTC	CASSTNRGLSYEQYF
.	TRBJ2-1	TRBV2	few	TGTGCCAGCAGTACTAGGGGAAGGCAGTTCTTC	CASSTRGRQFF
TRBD2	TRBJ2-5	TRBV12-3/TRBV12-4	few	TGTGCCAGCAGTTTAAGTGTAGCGGGGGGTCCACAAGAGACCCAGTACTTC	CASSLSVAGGPQETQYF
TRBD1	TRBJ1-2	TRBV6-5	.	TGTGCCAGCAGTTCCCACGACAGGGGTAACTATGGCTACACCTTC	CASSSHDRGNYGYTF
TRBD2	TRBJ2-7	TRBV5-4	once	TGTGCCAGCAGCTTGGGGCGGGGGGTCAACGAGCAGTACTTC	CASSLGRGVNEQYF
.	TRBJ1-1	TRBV7-8	.	TGTGCCAGCAGCCCTCACGGGTCTGAAGCTTTCTTT	CASSPHGSEAFF
.	TRBJ2-3	TRBV4-2	.	TGTGCCAGCAGCCTAGGACATACTAGCACAGATACGCAGTATTTT	CASSLGHTSTDTQYF
TRBD1	TRBJ2-1	TRBV7-9	.	TGTGCCAGCAGCCCCCCCTCGTTCGGAAAGGGGGCTAAGGACAATGAGCAGTTCTTC	CASSPPSFGKGAKDNEQFF
.	TRBJ1-2	TRBV7-8	.	TGTGCTAGCAGCCCCCTCCCGGGGCCACAGGGCCACTATGGCTACACCTTC	CASSPLPGPQGHYGYTF
TRBD1	TRBJ1-3	TRBV30	few	TGTGCCTGGAGCGGGAGACAGGGCTTTGGAAACACCATATATTTT	CAWSGRQGFGNTIYF
.	TRBJ2-7	TRBV6-5	.	TGTGCCAGCAGTCTAACAGGGTCTCGCTACGAGCAGTACTTC	CASSLTGSRYEQYF
.	TRBJ2-3	TRBV3-1	few	TGTGCCAGCAGCCCCCCGGGGCTCTCAATCACAGATACGCAGTATTTT	CASSPPGLSITDTQYF
TRBD1	TRBJ2-3	TRBV7-9	few	TGTGCCAGCAGTATGGGACAGGGGTCAGATACGCAGTATTTT	CASSMGQGSDTQYF
TRBD1	TRBJ2-3	TRBV7-9	many	TGTGCCAGCAGCTTCTACACAGGGGGTAGGGCAGATACGCAGTATTTT	CASSFYTGGRADTQYF
TRBD2	TRBJ2-3	TRBV7-3	.	TGTGCCAGCAGCTTATCCGTAGGCTCCGCGGGGGGCGATACGCAGTATTTT	CASSLSVGSAGGDTQYF
.	TRBJ2-3	TRBV5-6	.	TGTGCCAGCAGCTTGGTGGTCTTAGGCGAGGATACGCAGTATTTT	CASSLVVLGEDTQYF
TRBD1	TRBJ2-3	TRBV20-1	few	TGCAGTGAAACGACAGGGGGCGCAAGGGATACGCAGTATTTT	CSETTGGARDTQYF
.	TRBJ1-2	TRBV7-9	few	TGTGCCAGCAGCTCCCTACAGGGCAACTATGGCTACACCTTC	CASSSLQGNYGYTF
.	TRBJ2-5	TRBV6-5	.	TGTGCCAGCAGCCAAATGGGGTGGGGGTACCAAGAGACCCAGTACTTC	CASSQMGWGYQETQYF
.	TRBJ2-3	TRBV4-2	few	TGTGCCAGCAGCCAAGATAGGTCTTTTGGCGGGGCGCAGGATACGCAGTATTTT	CASSQDRSFGGAQDTQYF
.	TRBJ2-3	TRBV12-3/TRBV12-4	many	TGTGCCAGCATCCGCACAGATACGCAGTATTTT	CASIRTDTQYF
.	TRBJ2-5	TRBV9	few	TGTGCCAGCAGCGTAGCTTGGTCGGGAGAGACCCAGTACTTC	CASSVAWSGETQYF
.	TRBJ2-2	TRBV12-3/TRBV12-4	.	TGTGCCAGCACCAATAGAAGGGTTGGGAACACCGGGGAGCTGTTTTTT	CASTNRRVGNTGELFF
.	TRBJ2-7	TRBV7-2	.	TGTGCCAGCAGCTTACGGGAACAGAGTGGGGCCGAGCAGTACTTC	CASSLREQSGAEQYF
TRBD1	TRBJ1-1	TRBV5-1	.	TGCGCCAGCAGCCACACCTCCCGGACAGGGGGCGCGAAGCCGGTTCGGTACACTGAAGCTTTCTTT	CASSHTSRTGGAKPVRYTEAFF
TRBD2	TRBJ2-3	TRBV29-1	few	TGCAGCGCCATAGGGCGGGGGGGAAGCACAGATACGCAGTATTTT	CSAIGRGGSTDTQYF
.	TRBJ2-1	TRBV5-1	.	TGCGCCAGCAGCTTGGACCGGACCAATGAGCAGTTCTTC	CASSLDRTNEQFF
.	TRBJ1-1	TRBV3-1	few	TGTGCCAGCAGCCAAGAATGGGCACCTGAAGCTTTCTTT	CASSQEWAPEAFF
TRBD2	TRBJ2-1	TRBV7-9	.	TGTGCCAGCAGTTTGGGGCTAGCGGCCAATGAGCAGTTCTTC	CASSLGLAANEQFF
TRBD2	TRBJ2-2	TRBV28	.	TGTGCCACACAGCGGGGGAGGACCGGGGAGCTGTTTTTT	CATQRGRTGELFF